One and the same sample provided the 20 T cell receptor beta chains below, sequenced in a study of blood T cell repertoires in COVID-19. Data came from immunoSEQ multiplex PCR; TCRdb stores just in-frame clones and leaves some out. The data hold roughly 36,000 clones, with 70% to 85% observed a single time. Material for sequencing was peripheral blood. These receptors originate from a human donor in a cohort sampled during active COVID-19.

The chain employs TRBV3-1 (or the pseudogene TRBV3-2) and TRBJ2-5; TRBD2 agrees at 16 bases. Looked up from germline, CDR1 is LGHDT and CDR2 is YNNKEL (reference sequence). CDR3 length: 18 amino acids. The V gene end was trimmed by 4 bases and the J gene end by 0 bases; junction bases not matched to a gene: 5. The CDR3 DNA sequence: TGTGCCAGCAGCCCCGGGGGACTAGCGGGGGGGTACCAAGAGACCCAGTACTTC. Translated, it gives CASSPGGLAGGYQETQYF.

The chain carries TRBV13 and TRBJ2-1, with 15 bases that match TRBD2. The germline V gene encodes CDR1 PRHDT and CDR2 FYEKMQ (reference sequence). The J segment lost 11 bases and the V segment lost 4 bases, leaving 6 bases of the junction unmatched. This CDR3 is 15 amino acids long. CDR3 residues: CASSYRTSGGAQQFF. The CDR3 DNA is TGTGCCAGCAGCTATCGGACTAGCGGGGGGGCACAGCAGTTCTTC.

The chain carries TRBV7-2 and TRBJ1-1; perhaps TRBD1 as D (5 bases). Germline V CDR1 and CDR2: SGHTA, FQGNSA. The CDR3 extends over 13 amino acids. The V and J ends lost 3 bases and 5 bases respectively, with 10 bases between them. The CDR3 sequence: CASSFQGWTEAFF. The CDR3 coding sequence is TGTGCCAGCAGCTTTCAGGGTTGGACTGAAGCTTTCTTT.

The gene calls are TRBV9 and TRBJ1-6; D is possibly TRBD1 (5 bases). Trimming left V 2 bases short and J 10 bases short, with 13 bases between. CDR3 length: 14 amino acids. From germline, CDR1 is SGDLS and CDR2 YYNGEE. The CDR3 DNA follows: TGTGCCAGCAGCGTCGGGGGGACCTCCTCACCCCTCCACTTT. Translation gives CASSVGGTSSPLHF.

The CDR3 loop reads CASGPEGQAGELFF. Here the CDR3 DNA reads TGTGCTAGTGGTCCGGAGGGTCAGGCCGGGGAGCTGTTTTTT. The V call is TRBV12-5, the J call TRBJ2-2, with TRBD2 as a possible D gene (6 bases). The germline V gene encodes CDR1 LGHNT and CDR2 FRNRAP. The CDR3 spans 14 residues. V gave up 5 bases and J gave up 6 bases, with 13 bases separating them.

CDR3 coding DNA: TGTGCCAGCACCCGGACAGGAGAAAAACTGTTTTTT. Its protein product is CASTRTGEKLFF. The chain uses TRBV12-3 or TRBV12-4 and TRBJ1-4; TRBD1 aligns across 7 bases. CDR3 length equals 12 residues. V shed 7 bases and J 8 bases; nucleotides not matched to a gene: 4.

This chain connects TRBV5-1 to TRBJ1-2; D is uncertain. CDR1 is SGHRS, CDR2 YFSETQ, per germline. CDR3 size: 14 residues. The V end was cut by 4 bases, the J end by 7 bases, with 17 bases between. CDR3 sequence reads: CASSGGSQGSGYTF. The CDR3 DNA is TGCGCCAGCAGCGGCGGGTCCCAAGGGAGTGGCTACACCTTC.

This clone has a handful of counts. DNA of the CDR3: TGTGCCAGCAGGACGCCGGGACAGGGAGGACACGGGGCCCAGCATTTT. Its protein is CASRTPGQGGHGAQHF. The rearrangement uses TRBV6-6 and TRBJ1-5; 9 nucleotides align to TRBD1. Trimming cost V 6 bases and J 11 bases; bases outside gene matches: 17. CDR3 length equals 16 residues. CDR1 is MNHNY and CDR2 is SVGAGI in the germline V gene (reference sequence).

This clone was detected only once. The rearrangement joins TRBV5-4 to TRBJ2-7; 9 bases map to TRBD1. V trimming: 4 bases; J trimming: 4 bases; junction bases outside the gene matches: 6. The CDR3 runs to 14 residues. Germline CDR1 reads SGHNT; CDR2 reads YYREEE (reference sequence). CDR3 loop: CASSAGQGRYEQYF. The CDR3 DNA reads TGTGCCAGCAGCGCCGGACAGGGGAGGTACGAGCAGTACTTC.

This clone was counted once. V is TRBV7-8 and J is TRBJ2-5; 9 bases line up with TRBD1. The CDR3 covers 15 residues. With 5 bases clipped from V and 3 bases from J, the junction kept 7 bases outside the gene matches. CDR1 SGHVS and CDR2 FQNEAQ come from the germline V gene. The CDR3 reads CASSPRDRVKETQYF. The CDR3 DNA reads as TGTGCCAGCAGCCCGCGGGACAGGGTGAAAGAGACCCAGTACTTC.

The chain carries TRBV12-3 or TRBV12-4 and TRBJ1-5; D gene ambiguous. This CDR3 region has 13 residues. The V end was cut by 7 bases, the J end by 5 bases, with 12 bases between. The DNA for the CDR3 is TGTGCCAGCAATTTCGCGGCAGATCAGCCCCAGCATTTT. Its protein is CASNFAADQPQHF.

The chain couples TRBV12-5 to TRBJ2-7; D might be TRBD1 (5 bases). The ends were cut back, 7 bases at V and 4 bases at J, with 17 bases in the middle. CDR1 and CDR2 (germline): LGHNT, FRNRAP. The CDR3 covers 14 residues. The CDR3 here is CASALISREYEQYF. The CDR3 DNA reads TGTGCTAGTGCCCTAATCTCCAGGGAATACGAGCAGTACTTC. Full variable domain (rest looked up from reference TRBV12-5 and TRBJ2-7): DARVTQTPRHKVTEMGQEVTMRCQPILGHNTVFWYRQTMMQGLELLAYFRNRAPLDDSGMPKDRFSAEMPDATLATLKIQPSEPRDSAVYFCASALISREYEQYFGPGTRLTVT.

The CDR3, as DNA: TGTGCCAGCAGCTTGGAGGACATCTACTACGAGCAGTACTTC. Residues: CASSLEDIYYEQYF. The V call is TRBV5-5, the J call TRBJ2-7, with D possibly being TRBD1 (5 bases). Germline-derived CDR1 and CDR2 are SGHKS and YYEKEE (reference sequence). V lost 0 bases to trimming and J lost 3 bases, with 10 bases between them. The CDR3 sequence is 14 residues long.

The rearrangement joins TRBV7-8 to TRBJ1-5; 11 bases agree with TRBD1. V shed 5 bases, J shed 2 bases, and the junction held 14 bases outside the gene matches. CDR1 SGHVS and CDR2 FQNEAQ come from the germline V gene. The CDR3 totals 19 residues. CDR3 sequence: CASSPNTGQGDIGNQPQHF. The CDR3, as DNA: TGTGCCAGCAGCCCGAATACGGGACAGGGGGATATAGGCAATCAGCCCCAGCATTTT.

V usage is TRBV6-5 and J usage is TRBJ2-7; a possible D gene is TRBD2 (6 bases). The CDR3 is made up of 16 amino acids. Germline V gene data show CDR1 as MNHEY and CDR2 as SVGAGI. Trimming removed 1 base at V and 4 bases at J, with 17 bases between. Written as DNA, the CDR3 is TGTGCCAGCAGTTACTATAGGCCTCGCGGGGCTTACGAGCAGTACTTC. Its translation is CASSYYRPRGAYEQYF.

The chain joins TRBV19 to TRBJ2-1, with D possibly matching TRBD2 (7 bases). CDR1 and CDR2 from the germline V gene are LNHDA and SQIVND (reference sequence). This CDR3 comprises 15 residues. Trimming removed 8 bases from V and 5 bases from J, with 19 bases in between. The CDR3 loop is CASGRGKGVNNEQFF. CDR3 nucleotide sequence: TGTGCCAGTGGGCGGGGGAAGGGGGTGAACAATGAGCAGTTCTTC. Filled out from reference TRBV19 and TRBJ2-1, the complete variable domain reads DGGITQSPKYLFRKEGQNVTLSCEQNLNHDAMYWYRQDPGQGLRLIYYSQIVNDFQKGDIAEGYSVSREKKESFPLTVTSAQKNPTAFYLCASGRGKGVNNEQFFGPGTRLTVL.

The chain has TRBV7-8 and TRBJ2-3, with 8 bases matching TRBD2. The germline V gene encodes CDR1 SGHVS and CDR2 FQNEAQ. V shed 5 bases, J shed 5 bases, and the junction held 6 bases outside the gene matches. The CDR3 runs to 14 residues. The CDR3 DNA follows: TGTGCCAGCAGCCGGGGACTAGAACAAGATACGCAGTATTTT. It specifies CASSRGLEQDTQYF.

The V gene is TRBV7-2, the J gene TRBJ2-7, with D possibly being TRBD2 (5 bases). This CDR3 region has 15 residues. Germline lookup yields CDR1 SGHTA and CDR2 FQGNSA. V lost 1 base and J 4 bases, leaving 14 bases between the germline ends. CDR3 bases: TGTGCCAGCAGCTTAGGGTCAGGACTGATATACGAGCAGTACTTC. Protein: CASSLGSGLIYEQYF.

J is TRBJ2-2 and V is TRBV6-6; D perhaps matches TRBD1 (5 bases). V lost 4 bases, J lost 4 bases, and 16 bases lay in between. The CDR3 has 16 amino acids. Germline V gene sequence: CDR1 MNHNY, CDR2 SVGAGI (reference sequence). As DNA, the CDR3 is TGTGCCAGCAGTTCGCCCCCAGGACATAGCACCGGGGAGCTGTTTTTT. Protein sequence: CASSSPPGHSTGELFF.

The V gene is TRBV7-6, the J gene TRBJ2-3; D may be TRBD1 (6 bases). Trimming took 5 bases from V and 4 from J, leaving 22 bases between them. The CDR3 spans 17 residues. Germline assignment: CDR1 SGHVS and CDR2 FNYEAQ. Here the CDR3 reads CASSPQGTPGPADTQYF. CDR3 nucleotide sequence: TGTGCCAGCAGCCCCCAGGGGACCCCGGGGCCGGCAGATACGCAGTATTTT.